The clone carrying this T cell receptor beta chain has a handful of counts. Its target is not known. The junction differs from germline at one of its ends, possibly a read error. Unique molecular identifiers were present in the TCR beta cDNA libraries. From about 0.98 to 11 million T cells, 400,000 to 500,000 cDNA molecules were obtained. TCRdb reprocessed the PCR reads with MiXCR, giving one entry per CDR3 protein. Of roughly 800,000 distinct CDR3 sequences listed, about 50% are singletons. This record comes from a study of post-analysis software for immune sequencing data. The study, taken as a whole, reports: Batch-mates among the samples co-clustered strongly by F measure. TRBV5-6, TRBV5-1 and TRBV20-1 belonged to a set of about five TRBV segments that were more frequent in patients than controls.

Germline V gene lookup returns CDR1 SGHVS and CDR2 FQNEAQ. The CDR3 is 15 amino acids. The source of this sequence is a girl aged 5-17 years with multiple sclerosis. Specimen: blood. The V gene is TRBV7-8, the J gene TRBJ2-1; D may correspond to TRBD1 or TRBD2 (5 bases each). The CDR3 reads CASNLEGFSYNEQFF. CDR3 in DNA: TGTGCCAGCAACTTAGAGGGGTTCTCCTACAATGAGCAGTTCTTC. Full variable domain (remainder filled in from reference TRBV7-8 and TRBJ2-1): GAGVSQSPRYKVAKRGQDVALRCDPISGHVSLFWYQQALGQGPEFLTYFQNEAQLDKSGLPSDRFFAERPEGSVSTLKIQRTQQEDSAVYLCASNLEGFSYNEQFFGPGTRLTVL.